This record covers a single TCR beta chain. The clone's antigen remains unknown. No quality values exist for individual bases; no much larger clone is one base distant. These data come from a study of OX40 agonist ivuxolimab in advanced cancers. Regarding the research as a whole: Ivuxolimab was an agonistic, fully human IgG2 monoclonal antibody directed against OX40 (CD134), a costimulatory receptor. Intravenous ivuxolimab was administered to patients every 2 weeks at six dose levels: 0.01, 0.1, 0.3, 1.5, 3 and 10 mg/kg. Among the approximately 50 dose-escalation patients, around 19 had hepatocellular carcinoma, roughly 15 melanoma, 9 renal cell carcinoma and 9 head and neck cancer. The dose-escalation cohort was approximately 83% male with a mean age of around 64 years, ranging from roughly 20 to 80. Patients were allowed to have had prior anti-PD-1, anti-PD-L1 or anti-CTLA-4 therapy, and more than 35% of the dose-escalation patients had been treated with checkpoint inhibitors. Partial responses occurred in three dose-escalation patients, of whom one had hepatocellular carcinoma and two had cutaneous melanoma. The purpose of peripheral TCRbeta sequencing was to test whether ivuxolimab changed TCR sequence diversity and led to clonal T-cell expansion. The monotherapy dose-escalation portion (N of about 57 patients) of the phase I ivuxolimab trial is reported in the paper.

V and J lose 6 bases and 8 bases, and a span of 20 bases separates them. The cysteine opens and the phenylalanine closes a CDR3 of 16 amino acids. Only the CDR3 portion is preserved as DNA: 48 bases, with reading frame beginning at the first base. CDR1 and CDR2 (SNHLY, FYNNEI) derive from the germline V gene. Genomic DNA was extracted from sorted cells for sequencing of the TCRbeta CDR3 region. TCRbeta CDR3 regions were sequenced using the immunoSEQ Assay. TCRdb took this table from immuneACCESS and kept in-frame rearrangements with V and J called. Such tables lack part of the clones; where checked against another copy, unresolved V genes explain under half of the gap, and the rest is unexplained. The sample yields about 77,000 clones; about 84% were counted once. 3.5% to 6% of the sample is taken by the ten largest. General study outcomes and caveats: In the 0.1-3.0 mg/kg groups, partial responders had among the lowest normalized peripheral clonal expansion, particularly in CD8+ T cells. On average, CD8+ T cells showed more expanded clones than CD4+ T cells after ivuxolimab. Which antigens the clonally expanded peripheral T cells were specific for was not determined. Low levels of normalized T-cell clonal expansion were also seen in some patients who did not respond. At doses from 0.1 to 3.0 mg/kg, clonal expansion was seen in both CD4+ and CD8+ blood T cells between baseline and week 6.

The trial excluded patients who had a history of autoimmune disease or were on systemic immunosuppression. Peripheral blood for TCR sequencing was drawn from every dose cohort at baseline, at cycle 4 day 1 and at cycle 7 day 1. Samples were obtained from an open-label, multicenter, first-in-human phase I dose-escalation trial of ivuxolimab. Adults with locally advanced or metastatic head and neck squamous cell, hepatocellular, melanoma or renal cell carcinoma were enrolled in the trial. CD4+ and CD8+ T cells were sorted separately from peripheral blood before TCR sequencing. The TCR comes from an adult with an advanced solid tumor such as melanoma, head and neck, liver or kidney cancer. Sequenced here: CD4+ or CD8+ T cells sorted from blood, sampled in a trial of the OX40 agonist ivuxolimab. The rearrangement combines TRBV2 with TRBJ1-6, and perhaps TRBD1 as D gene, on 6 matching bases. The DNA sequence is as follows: TGTGCCAGCAGCATTACAGGGTGGGAAAGGGATTCACCCCTCCACTTT. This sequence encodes CASSITGWERDSPLHF.